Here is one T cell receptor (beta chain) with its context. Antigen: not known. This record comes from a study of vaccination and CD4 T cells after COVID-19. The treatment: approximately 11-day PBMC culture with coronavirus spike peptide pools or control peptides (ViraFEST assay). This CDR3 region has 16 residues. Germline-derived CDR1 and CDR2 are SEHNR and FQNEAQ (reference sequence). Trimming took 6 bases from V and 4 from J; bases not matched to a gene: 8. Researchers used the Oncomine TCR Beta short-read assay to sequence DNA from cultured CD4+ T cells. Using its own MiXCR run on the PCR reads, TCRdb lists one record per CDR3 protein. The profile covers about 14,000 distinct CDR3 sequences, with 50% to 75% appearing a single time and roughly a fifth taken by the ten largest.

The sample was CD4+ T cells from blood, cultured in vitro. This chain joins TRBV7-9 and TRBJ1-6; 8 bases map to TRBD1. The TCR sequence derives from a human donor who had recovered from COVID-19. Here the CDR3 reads CASSSLWTGYNSPLHF. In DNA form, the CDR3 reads TGTGCCAGCAGTTCTCTCTGGACAGGGTATAATTCACCCCTCCACTTT.